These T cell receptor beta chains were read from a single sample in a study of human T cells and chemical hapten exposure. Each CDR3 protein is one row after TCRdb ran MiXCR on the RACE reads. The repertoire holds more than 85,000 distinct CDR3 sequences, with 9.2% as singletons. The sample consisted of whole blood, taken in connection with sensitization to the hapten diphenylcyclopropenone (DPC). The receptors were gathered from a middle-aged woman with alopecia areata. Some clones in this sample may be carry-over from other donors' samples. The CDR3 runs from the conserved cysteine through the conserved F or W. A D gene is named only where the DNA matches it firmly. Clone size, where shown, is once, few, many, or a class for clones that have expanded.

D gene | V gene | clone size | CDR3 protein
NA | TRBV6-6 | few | CASSWRDSVAYEQYF
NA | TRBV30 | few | CAWSRYGDQPQHF
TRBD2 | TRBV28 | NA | CASSFASGGSDEQFF
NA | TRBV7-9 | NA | CASSRWRGESTDMQYF
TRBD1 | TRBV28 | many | CASSSTGADGYTF
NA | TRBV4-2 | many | CASSHLGEVENTQYF
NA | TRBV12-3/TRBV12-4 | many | CASRQGRTSENTIYF
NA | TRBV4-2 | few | CASSQDQDPHEQYF
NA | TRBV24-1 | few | CATSDKYTQYF
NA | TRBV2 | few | CASSAGRSNQPQHF
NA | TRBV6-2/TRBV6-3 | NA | CASSARTANNEQFF
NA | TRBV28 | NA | CASRLLSTGFSYNSPLHF
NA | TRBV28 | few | CASSLRPYGYTF
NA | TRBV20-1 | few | CSARGEGVHGYTF
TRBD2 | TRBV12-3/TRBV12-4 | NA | CASSWSNGGASYNEQFF
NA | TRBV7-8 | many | CASSAWTGQAGEQYF
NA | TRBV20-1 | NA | CSARNGANVLTF
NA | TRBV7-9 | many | CASSLSDRPYQPQHF
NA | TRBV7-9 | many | CASGSQKYEQYF
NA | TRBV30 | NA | CACPDRSSYNEQFF
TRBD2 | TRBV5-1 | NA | CASSLIAGGPGTDTQYF
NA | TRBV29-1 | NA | CSVARGPDTQYF
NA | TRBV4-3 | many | CASSTDFGTPNTEAFF
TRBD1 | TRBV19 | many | CASRHRDRPYSGANVLTF
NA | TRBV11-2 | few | CASSLVYGAYEQYF
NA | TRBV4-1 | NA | CASSQEGHQMEEQYF
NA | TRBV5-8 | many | CASTPRLTF
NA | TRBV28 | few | CASSADRNTEAFF
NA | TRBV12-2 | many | CASRSELGYTEAFF
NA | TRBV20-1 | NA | CSAGRAYSNQPQHF
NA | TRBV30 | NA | CAWAGTLNNIQYF
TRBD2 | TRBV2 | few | CASTRVTSAETQYF
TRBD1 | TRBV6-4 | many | CASRASTGANTGELFF
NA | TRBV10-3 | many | CAISSGEGTDTQYF
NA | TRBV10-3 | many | CAISEFSGTNTIYF
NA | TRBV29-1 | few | CSIERGGIDYEQYF
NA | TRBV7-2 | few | CASSLVPAGLLSTDTQYF
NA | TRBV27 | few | CASSGSVVYEQYF
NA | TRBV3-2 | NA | CASSPSLLSPPYEQYF
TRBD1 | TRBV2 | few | CASSVTRIDRAFGYTF
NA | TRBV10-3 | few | CAIPPPQYYEQYF
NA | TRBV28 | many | CASSPGQILRGYTF
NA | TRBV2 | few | CASSIYRLYEQYF
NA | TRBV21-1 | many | CASGETGDSYGYTF
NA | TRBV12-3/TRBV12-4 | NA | CASSFGQGGTGVLFF
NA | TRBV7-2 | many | CASSLAESETQYF
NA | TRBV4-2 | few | CASSPGGGLTEAFF
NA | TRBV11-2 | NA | CASSLVAGATEAFF
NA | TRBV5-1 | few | CASSLERGQEGYGYTF
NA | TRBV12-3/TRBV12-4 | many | CASSPNSYEQYF